The present T cell receptor (beta chain) was sequenced within a study of blood T cell repertoires in COVID-19. Study as a whole: Collection of acute and convalescent COVID-19 samples took place in the United States, Italy and Spain. From T cells, B-cell-depleted T cells, or PBMCs came the material, which was cDNA or gDNA.

Under the authors' procedure: Cell counts per sample came from amplifying reference gene primers. Generated by immunoSEQ multiplex PCR, the TCRdb table keeps only in-frame clones and is missing some. The V and J calls and clone size are taken from that table; D and trimming were inferred from the DNA. The table shows approximately 15,000 clones, with 65% to 85% occurring only once. Material for sequencing was peripheral blood. This clonotype was sampled from a human donor in a cohort sampled during active COVID-19.

CDR3 region: CASSQELRGPSGNTIYF. The CDR3 DNA sequence: TGCGCCAGCAGCCAAGAGCTCAGGGGCCCCTCTGGAAACACCATATATTTT. The chain is built from TRBV4-3 and TRBJ1-3, with D perhaps TRBD1 (6 bases). The V end lost 0 bases, the J end lost 0 bases, and 12 bases lay between the germline ends. Per the germline V gene, CDR1 is LGHNA and CDR2 is YSLEER. This CDR3 region has 17 residues.